This passage covers 6 T cell receptor beta chains from one sample sequenced in a study of blood T cells in healthy people across ages. Combining a sample-barcoded 5' primer with a J-beta primer mix, a second PCR ran for about 6 to 12 cycles. MiXCR, run by TCRdb on the 5' RACE reads, gives a single entry per CDR3 protein. The sample carries roughly 560,000 distinct CDR3 sequences, 24% recorded once. This same sample was also part of a study on T cells of mothers and their children.

What was sequenced was blood. The receptors were sampled from a boy between 10 and 17 years old in good health.

This clonotype was detected only once. The chain's CDR3 is CASSQDGGPMEQFF. As DNA, the CDR3 is TGTGCCAGCAGCCAAGATGGGGGGCCCATGGAGCAGTTCTTC. The rearrangement uses TRBV3-1 and TRBJ2-5; perhaps D is TRBD1 or TRBD2 (6 bases each). The DNA end favors TRBJ2-1, so the J call may be wrong. The CDR3 extends over 14 amino acids. Germline-derived CDR1 and CDR2 are LGHDT and YNNKEL (reference sequence).

The chain combines TRBV10-3 with TRBJ1-5; D unresolved. Germline loops: CDR1 ENHRY, CDR2 SYGVKD. The ends were cut back, 0 bases at V and 4 bases at J, with 10 bases in the middle. The CDR3 totals 15 residues. CDR3 in amino acids: CAISESTLGNQPQHF. In nucleotides, the CDR3 is TGTGCCATCAGTGAGTCGACCTTGGGGAATCAGCCCCAGCATTTT.

The rearrangement uses TRBV20-1 and TRBJ1-4; 9 positions match TRBD1. Per germline, CDR1 DFQATT and CDR2 SNEGSKA (reference sequence). V gave up 5 bases and J gave up 0 bases; unmatched junction bases: 7. The CDR3 has 16 amino acids. CDR3 loop: CSASGTGIATNEKLFF. The CDR3 DNA follows: TGCAGTGCTTCCGGGACAGGGATTGCAACTAATGAAAAACTGTTTTTT.

For this clonotype: Its ends do not fully match the called genes, so a read error is possible. The chain is built from TRBV7-9 and TRBJ1-2; D perhaps matches TRBD1 (5 bases). Germline V gives CDR1 SEHNR, CDR2 FQNEAQ (reference sequence). This CDR3 has 17 amino acids. This CDR3 reads CASSSIEGTAGRHGYTF. As DNA, the CDR3 is TGCGCCAGCAGCTCCATAGAAGGGACCGCCGGCCGCCATGGCTACACCTTC.

Comment on this clonotype: An end of the junction differs from the germline gene, which may be a read error. The CDR3 DNA follows: TGTGCCAGCAGCTCACAGGGATTTGAAGCCTTCTTT. It codes for CASSSQGFEAFF. V usage is TRBV9 and J usage is TRBJ1-1; tentatively, D is TRBD1 (6 bases). Germline V gene sequence: CDR1 SGDLS, CDR2 YYNGEE. This CDR3 contains 12 residues. The full variable domain, with the rest looked up from reference TRBV9 and TRBJ1-1, is DSGVTQTPKHLITATGQRVTLRCSPRSGDLSVYWYQQSLDQGLQFLIQYYNGEERAKGNILERFSAQQFPDLHSELNLSSLELGDSALYFCASSSQGFEAFFGQGTRLTVV.

This clonotype was detected only once. The gene calls are TRBV24-1 and TRBJ1-5; D may be TRBD1 (5 bases). The DNA end is a closer match to TRBJ2-3, so the J assignment may be wrong. This CDR3 is 17 amino acids long. The germline V gene encodes CDR1 KGHDR and CDR2 SFDVKD. The CDR3 loop is CATSDLLGRVSNQPQYF. The CDR3 nucleotides are TGTGCCACCAGTGACTTGTTAGGCAGGGTGAGCAATCAGCCCCAGTATTTT.